The clone carrying this TCR beta chain was detected once. The record originates from a study of blood T cell repertoires in COVID-19. Across the whole study: Samples came from the United States, Italy and Spain, spanning acute and convalescent COVID-19. The cDNA or gDNA used as material had been derived from T cells, B-cell-depleted T cells, or PBMCs.

CDR3 size: 16 residues. CDR1 SGDLS and CDR2 YYNGEE come from the germline V gene. V lost 3 bases, J lost 0 bases, and 15 bases lay in between. Per the original data handling: Amplification of reference gene primers was used by the study to estimate nucleated cell counts. The repertoire was sequenced with immunoSEQ multiplex PCR; TCRdb's copy has only in-frame clones and lacks some. For V, J and clone size, that table is used; D and trimming come from the DNA. The table lists 20,000 or so clones, roughly 80% of them singletons. What was sequenced was peripheral blood. The J gene is TRBJ2-5, the V gene TRBV9, with D tentatively TRBD2 (6 bases). The receptor was derived from a man aged 35 to 55 with acute or convalescent COVID-19. The CDR3 DNA is TGTGCCAGCAGCGCCCGACTAGGCCAGTACCAAGAGACCCAGTACTTC. Protein sequence: CASSARLGQYQETQYF.